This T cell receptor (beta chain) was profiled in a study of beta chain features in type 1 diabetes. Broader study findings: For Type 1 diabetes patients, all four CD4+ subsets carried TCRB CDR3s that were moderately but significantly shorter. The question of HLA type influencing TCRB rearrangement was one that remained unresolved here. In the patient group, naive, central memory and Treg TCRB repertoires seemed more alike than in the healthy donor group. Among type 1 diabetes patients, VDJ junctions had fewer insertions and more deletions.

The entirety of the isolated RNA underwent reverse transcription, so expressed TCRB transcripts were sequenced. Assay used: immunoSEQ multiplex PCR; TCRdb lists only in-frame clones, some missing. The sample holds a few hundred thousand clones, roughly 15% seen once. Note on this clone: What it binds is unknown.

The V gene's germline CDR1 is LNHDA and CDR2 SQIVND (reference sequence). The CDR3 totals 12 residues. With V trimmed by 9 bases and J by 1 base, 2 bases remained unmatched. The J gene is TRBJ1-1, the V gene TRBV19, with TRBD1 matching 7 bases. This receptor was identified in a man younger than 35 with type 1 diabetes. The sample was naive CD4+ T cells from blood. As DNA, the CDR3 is TGTGCCAGCAGGGGGACGAACACTGAAGCTTTCTTT. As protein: CASRGTNTEAFF.